This T cell receptor beta chain was profiled in a study of control samples from healthy donors and cancer patients. The ends lost 5 bases at V and 5 bases at J; junction bases unmatched: 7. The CDR3 is made up of 15 amino acids. Germline CDR1 and CDR2: SEHNR and FQNEAQ (reference sequence). Some clones are missing from TCRdb's copy, which holds only in-frame ones; the method was immunoSEQ multiplex PCR. The data show under 150,000 clones, 88% seen once. The TCR sequence derives from a woman in her thirties in good health. The chain links TRBV7-9 to TRBJ1-4; TRBD1 agrees at 8 bases. The sample comprised blood. The CDR3 coding sequence is TGTGCCAGCAGCCTAACAGGGGGAGGCAATGAAAAACTGTTTTTT. This translates into CASSLTGGGNEKLFF. Looking up the rest from reference TRBV7-9 and TRBJ1-4 gives the full variable domain: DTGVSQNPRHKITKRGQNVTFRCDPISEHNRLYWYRQTLGQGPEFLTYFQNEAQLEKSRLLSDRFSAERPKGSFSTLEIQRTEQGDSAMYLCASSLTGGGNEKLFFGSGTQLSVL.